One and the same sample provided the 15 T cell receptor beta chains below, sequenced in a study of cytomegalovirus exposure and HLA in healthy donors. In the PCR, 60 Vbeta and 13 Jbeta primers were used. Generated by immunoSEQ multiplex PCR, the TCRdb table keeps only in-frame clones and is missing some. The sample has 95,000 or so clones; about 76% are singletons. Specimen: PBMCs. The receptor set was obtained from a woman in her 70s in good health and CMV-seropositive.

This chain joins TRBV28 and TRBJ2-2; 8 bases fit TRBD1. The V gene end was trimmed by 6 bases and the J gene end by 5 bases; junction bases not matched to a gene: 8. CDR1 MDHEN and CDR2 SYDVKM come from the germline V gene. This CDR3 contains 15 residues. The CDR3 coding sequence is TGTGCCAGCAGCCCCGGGACAGGAGCAACCGGGGAGCTGTTTTTT. This translates into CASSPGTGATGELFF.

This chain joins TRBV5-6 and TRBJ2-3; 13 positions agree with TRBD2. Per the germline V gene, CDR1 is SGHDT and CDR2 is YYEEEE. The CDR3 is made up of 17 amino acids. After removal of 2 bases from V and 5 bases from J, the junction contained 8 bases not matched to a gene. CDR3 protein: CASSFTSGRVRGDTQYF. CDR3 sequence (DNA): TGTGCCAGCAGCTTCACTAGCGGGAGGGTACGAGGAGATACGCAGTATTTT.

In this sample, this clone turned up a few times. The rearrangement links TRBV7-9 to TRBJ2-1; 9 bases fit TRBD2. V gave up 5 bases and J gave up 0 bases; unmatched junction bases: 5. From germline, CDR1 is SEHNR and CDR2 FQNEAQ (reference sequence). The CDR3 length is 16 residues. The CDR3 DNA sequence: TGTGCCAGCAGCACCTTTAGCGGGAGCTCCTACAATGAGCAGTTCTTC. Its protein product is CASSTFSGSSYNEQFF.

The J gene is TRBJ2-7, the V gene TRBV13; D is perhaps TRBD2 (6 bases). Trimming took 1 base from V and 5 from J, leaving 18 bases between them. CDR3 length: 16 residues. In germline, CDR1 is PRHDT, CDR2 FYEKMQ (reference sequence). The CDR3 region has the DNA TGTGCCAGCAGCTTAGATGGAGGGGACCCGGGCAACGAGCAGTACTTC. Its protein product is CASSLDGGDPGNEQYF.

This chain uses TRBV7-3 with TRBJ2-5; perhaps TRBD1 as D (5 bases). Trimming stripped 2 bases from V and 1 base from J, with 11 bases between. This CDR3 has 15 residues. Germline V gene data show CDR1 as SGHTA and CDR2 as FQGTGA. The CDR3 reads CASSLGAGIQETQYF. The CDR3, as DNA: TGTGCCAGCAGCTTAGGGGCAGGGATCCAAGAGACCCAGTACTTC.

This chain uses TRBV5-4 with TRBJ2-5; possibly TRBD2 for D (7 bases). In germline, CDR1 is SGHNT, CDR2 YYREEE (reference sequence). The V end lost 7 bases, the J end lost 2 bases, and 21 bases lay between the germline ends. CDR3 length: 16 residues. CDR3 coding DNA: TGTGCCAGCCAACTGGGGGGGGCTAGGCCTCAAGAGACCCAGTACTTC. As protein: CASQLGGARPQETQYF. The whole variable domain, filled in from reference TRBV5-4 and TRBJ2-5, reads ETGVTQSPTHLIKTRGQQVTLRCSSQSGHNTVSWYQQALGQGPQFIFQYYREEENGRGNFPPRFSGLQFPNYSSELNVNALELDDSALYLCASQLGGARPQETQYFGPGTRLLVL.

The chain employs TRBV6-6 and TRBJ2-7, with D perhaps TRBD2 (6 bases). The CDR3 extends over 14 amino acids. Trimming removed 5 bases at V and 1 base at J, with 12 bases between. Germline V lookup: CDR1 MNHNY, CDR2 SVGAGI (reference sequence). DNA of the CDR3: TGTGCCAGCAGTCATGGCGGGAATTCCTACGAGCAGTACTTC. Protein: CASSHGGNSYEQYF.

The rearrangement uses TRBV10-2 and TRBJ1-1; 9 bases fit TRBD1. This CDR3 region has 14 residues. Germline assignment: CDR1 WSHSY and CDR2 SAAADI. J was trimmed by 1 base and V by 6 bases; bases with no gene match: 3. CDR3 sequence reads: CASSRDRENTEAFF. The CDR3 DNA sequence: TGCGCCAGCAGCCGGGACAGGGAGAACACTGAAGCTTTCTTT.

The chain uses TRBV28 and TRBJ1-1, with 7 bases aligning to TRBD1. Germline lookup yields CDR1 MDHEN and CDR2 SYDVKM. The CDR3 is 14 residues long. J lost 2 bases, V lost 3 bases, and 3 bases had no gene match. In nucleotides, the CDR3 is TGTGCCAGCAGTTTCGGGGACAGTAACACTGAAGCTTTCTTT. Residues: CASSFGDSNTEAFF.

This clone appeared once. The rearrangement joins TRBV5-4 to TRBJ2-6; 8 bases match TRBD1. Germline-derived CDR1 and CDR2 are SGHNT and YYREEE (reference sequence). The V segment lost 2 bases and the J segment 3 bases; nucleotides outside the gene matches: 4. This CDR3 is built from 16 residues. The CDR3 sequence: CASSFPGGVGANVLTF. Here the CDR3 DNA reads TGTGCCAGCAGCTTTCCAGGGGGCGTTGGGGCCAACGTCCTGACTTTC.

The rearrangement links TRBV4-3 to TRBJ2-3; TRBD1 might be the D (5 bases). The V gene's germline CDR1 is LGHNA and CDR2 YSLEER. The V gene lost 4 bases and the J gene lost 4 bases, with 12 bases spanning the gap. The CDR3 contains 14 residues. The CDR3 coding sequence is TGCGCCAGCAGCCGGGGAACAGGAGCAGATACGCAGTATTTT. Translated, it gives CASSRGTGADTQYF.

J is TRBJ2-7 and V is TRBV19, with D hard to call. Trimming pared 9 bases from V and 6 bases from J, leaving 18 bases between. Germline lookup yields CDR1 LNHDA and CDR2 SQIVND (reference sequence). This CDR3 has 13 amino acids. CDR3 protein: CASRETLGLEQYF. The DNA of the CDR3 is TGTGCCAGCCGAGAAACTCTGGGCCTCGAGCAGTACTTC.

This clone was recorded once. The rearrangement links TRBV11-2 to TRBJ2-7; D might be TRBD2 (6 bases). There are 14 residues in the CDR3. CDR1 is SGHAT and CDR2 is FQNNGV in the germline V gene. Trimming left V 7 bases short and J 0 bases short, with 13 bases between. The DNA for the CDR3 is TGTGCCAGCACCCTCGGAGGGAGCTCCTACGAGCAGTACTTC. Its translation: CASTLGGSSYEQYF.

This clone was seen only once. The rearrangement uses TRBV14 and TRBJ2-7; 12 nucleotides line up with TRBD2. With V trimmed by 4 bases and J by 4 bases, 8 bases remained unmatched. The CDR3 loop spans 16 amino acids. Germline loops: CDR1 SGHDN, CDR2 FVKESK. The CDR3 coding sequence is TGTGCCAGCAGCCCGAAACTAGCGGGAGGTCGATACGAGCAGTACTTC. This sequence encodes CASSPKLAGGRYEQYF.

The rearrangement joins TRBV7-2 to TRBJ2-6; D may be TRBD2 (6 bases). CDR1 and CDR2 (germline): SGHTA, FQGNSA. CDR3 length equals 15 residues. Trimming removed 4 bases from V and 0 bases from J, with 7 bases in between. The CDR3 loop reads CASSYGGSGANVLTF. The DNA for the CDR3 is TGTGCCAGCAGCTACGGGGGCTCTGGGGCCAACGTCCTGACTTTC.